This T cell receptor (beta chain) came from a study of shared clonotypes between healthy human individuals (dated by TCRdb to 2018 to 2021). A note on the overall study: A couple of women and a few men aged 18 to 49 years were included in the cohort. For each donor, CD4 naive and CD4 memory were each given three plates, CD8 naive was given two plates, and CD8 memory was given one plate. The study deeply sequenced blood TCR repertoires of about 5 healthy adults to estimate repertoire size and the extent of clonotype sharing between individuals. To increase sequencing depth and limit assay-specific biases, TCR repertoire library preparation and sequencing were carried out by different laboratories using diverse techniques. Between about 0.94 and 8.9 billion PBMCs per donor were obtained by leukapheresis. Results the study describes overall, beyond this receptor: Sharing across a few donors was observed for about 5% of naive CD4, less than 4% of naive CD8, around 2.5% of memory CD4, and about 0.38% of memory CD8 clonotypes. Because the study included only a small number of donors, the genetic and exposure-history diversity represented was limited. Naive subsets generally had larger estimated clonotype richness than memory subsets. Compared with non-shared clonotypes, clonotypes shared by all four sorted-subset donors had higher generation probabilities. Rarefaction of sorted-subset datasets indicated incomplete sequencing despite the large sequencing depth. Pairwise subsampling indicated that sequencing depth was expected to affect the degree of clonotype sharing among donors. Only blood was sampled, and tissue TCR repertoires likely differ from those in blood.

TCR CDR3 regions were amplified from genomic DNA by multiplex PCR using the deep immunoSEQ assay. Genomic DNA extracted from each cell subset was distributed evenly over all wells of several immunoSEQ 96-well plates, and each plate served as one replicate. Each replicate PCR for sorted subsets received about 220 ng genomic DNA, equal to 28,000 or so T cell genomes. The purified libraries were quantified using a Qubit 3.0 fluorometer, sized with a Bioanalyzer 2100, and then quantified again using the KAPA Library Quantification kit. Every immunoSEQ 96-well plate was sequenced on a dedicated single-read 150-cycle Illumina NextSeq 550 flow cell. As for the authors' bioinformatics: Because the immunoSEQ output included only junctional sequences and no quality scores, the filtering could not be the same as the filtering used for full-length reads. Sequences were annotated with PyIR, a Python wrapper for IgBLAST v1.9, using IMGT germline references to assign V/J genes and CDR3. Reads were removed for weak V/J assignments (E-value above 1e-6), missing CDR3, stop codons, out-of-frame junctions, or ambiguous translated residues. V3J clonotypes were defined as sequences sharing an identical inferred V gene, J gene, and CDR3 amino acid sequence. Percentage overlap between repertoires was calculated by dividing the number of shared unique clonotypes by the size of the smaller repertoire. Richness of each repertoire was evaluated using RTK rarefaction, the Chao1 estimator, and Recon v2.1 estimates of unobserved clonotypes. Generation probabilities were computed with OLGA for all TCRbeta clonotypes obtained by the gDNA method from four donors. Not all clones reach the TCRdb copy of this immuneACCESS table, which keeps in-frame sequences only. Checked studies attribute under half of the gap to unresolved V genes and leave the rest unexplained. The DNA was the basis for D and trimming; V, J and clone size are from that table. This sample comprises roughly 2.6 million clones, around nine tenths of them detected only once. In total, the top ten clones hold over 0.12% of the sample.

A single count supports this clone. Its specific antigen is unknown. Base qualities are missing; no much larger clone stands one base away. V drops 3 bases and J drops 3 bases, leaving 11 bases in between. Reading from cysteine to phenylalanine, the CDR3 counts 14 amino acids. Only the CDR3 part of the read is kept: 42 bases, read in frame from the first base. The germline V gene encodes CDR1 SEHNR and CDR2 FQNEAQ (reference sequence). Donors were healthy HIV-negative adults with no recently reported acute infections or vaccinations. Every donor was a Caucasian adult living in Nashville, Tennessee, USA. CD4+ T cells were enriched through magnetic negative selection, after which naive cells were positively selected on CD45RA and the remaining negative fraction served as the memory subset. After blood collection by leukapheresis, PBMCs were isolated using Ficoll-Histopaque density gradient centrifugation and then cryopreserved in the vapor phase of liquid nitrogen. Analytical flow cytometry was used to check the purity and quantity of each magnetically sorted T cell population. Genomic DNA was isolated from each sorted fraction and quantified by UV absorbance on a Nanodrop 2000c.

This TCR came from a man aged 18 to 29 in good health. The chain uses TRBV7-9 and TRBJ1-1; 5 matching bases give a weak D call of TRBD1. The specimen was naive CD4+ T cells sorted from blood. The sample's cell subset or site, from its label and the paper: CD45RA+ positively selected. CDR3 sequence: CASSFSRADTEAFF. The nucleotide sequence reads as follows: TGTGCCAGCAGCTTCAGCAGGGCAGACACTGAAGCTTTCTTT.